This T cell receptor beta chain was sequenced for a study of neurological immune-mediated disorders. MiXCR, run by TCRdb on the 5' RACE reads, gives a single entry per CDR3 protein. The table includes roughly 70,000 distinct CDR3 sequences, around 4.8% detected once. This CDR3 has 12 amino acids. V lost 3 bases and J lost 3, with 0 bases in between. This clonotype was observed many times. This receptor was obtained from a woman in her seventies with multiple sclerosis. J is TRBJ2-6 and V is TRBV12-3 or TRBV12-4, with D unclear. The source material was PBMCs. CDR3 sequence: CASSFGANVLTF. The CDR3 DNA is TGTGCCAGCAGTTTTGGGGCCAACGTCCTGACTTTC.